This TCR beta chain was retrieved from a study of shared clonotypes between healthy human individuals. Overall study: The donors, two women and a few men, were aged 18 to 49.

Naive CD8 cells, CD45RO-negative and positively selected for CCR7, excluded terminally differentiated effector memory CD45RA+ cells. Deep-level running was used for the assay. The data were produced by immunoSEQ multiplex PCR, yet TCRdb's version contains in-frame clones alone and is incomplete. The data hold about 2.1 million clones, with about 92% observed a single time. V was shortened by 1 base and J by 2 bases, with 11 bases between the two germline ends. The germline gives CDR1 LGHNA, CDR2 YSLEER. This CDR3 spans 16 amino acids. The rearrangement joins TRBV4-3 to TRBJ2-2; perhaps TRBD2 as D (5 bases). The sequenced material came from naive CD8+ T cells from PBMCs. The sequence came from a man between 18 and 35 years old in good health. Some clones in this sample may be carry-over from other donors' samples. The CDR3 nucleotides read TGCGCCAGCAGCCAAGGGCTAGCAGATAACACCGGGGAGCTGTTTTTT. Protein product: CASSQGLADNTGELFF.